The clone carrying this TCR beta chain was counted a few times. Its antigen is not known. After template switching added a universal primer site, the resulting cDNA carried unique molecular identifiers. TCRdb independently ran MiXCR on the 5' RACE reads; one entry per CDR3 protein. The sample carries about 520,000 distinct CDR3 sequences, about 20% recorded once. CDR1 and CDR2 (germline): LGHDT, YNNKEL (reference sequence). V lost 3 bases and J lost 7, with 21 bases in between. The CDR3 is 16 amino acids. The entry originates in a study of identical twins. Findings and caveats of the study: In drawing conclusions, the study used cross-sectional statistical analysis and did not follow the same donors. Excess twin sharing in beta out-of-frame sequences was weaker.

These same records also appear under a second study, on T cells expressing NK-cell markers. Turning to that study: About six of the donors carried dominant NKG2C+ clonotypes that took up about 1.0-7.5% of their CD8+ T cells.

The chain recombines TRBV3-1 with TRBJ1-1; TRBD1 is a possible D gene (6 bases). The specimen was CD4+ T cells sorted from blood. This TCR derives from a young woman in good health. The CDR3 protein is CASSHRGTGELGEAFF. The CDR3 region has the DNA TGTGCCAGCAGCCACAGGGGTACAGGTGAATTGGGTGAAGCTTTCTTT.